This T cell receptor (beta chain) was sequenced for a study of shared clonotypes between healthy human individuals. Assay: immunoSEQ multiplex PCR; the TCRdb copy retains only in-frame clones and omits some. The sample shows approximately 710,000 clones, about 92% of them seen only once. The germline V gene encodes CDR1 LNHDA and CDR2 SQIVND (reference sequence). The germline V and J ends were trimmed by 3 bases and 0 bases, with 6 bases remaining between them. The CDR3 runs to 13 residues. The source material was memory CD8+ T cells from PBMCs. Subset described: CD45RO+ cells pooled with CCR7-negative TemRA cells. The receptor was derived from a man between 18 and 35 years old in good health. Some clones in this sample may be carry-over from other donors' samples. This rearrangement joins TRBV19 to TRBJ2-7; no clear D. Written as DNA, the CDR3 is TGTGCCAGTAGTATGGTGTCCTCCTACGAGCAGTACTTC. This sequence encodes CASSMVSSYEQYF.